Below, one TCR beta chain is given with its context. This sample is drawn from a study of blood T cell repertoires in COVID-19. Assay used: immunoSEQ multiplex PCR; TCRdb lists only in-frame clones, some missing. The sample contains 150,000 or so clones, about 90% of which appear only once. The V segment lost 4 bases and the J segment 5 bases; nucleotides outside the gene matches: 16. Germline V gene lookup returns CDR1 PRHDT and CDR2 FYEKMQ (reference sequence). The CDR3 consists of 19 residues. This chain joins TRBV13 and TRBJ2-1, with 11 bases fitting TRBD2. This sequence was found in a woman aged 35 to 49 who had been exposed to COVID-19. Specimen: PBMCs or T cells enriched from blood (not recorded which). CDR3 residues: CASSSIDRDPSGRNNEQFF. The DNA of the CDR3 is TGTGCCAGCAGCTCCATTGACAGGGACCCTAGCGGGAGGAACAATGAGCAGTTCTTC.